A single sample is the source of the 15 T cell receptor beta chains below, sequenced in a study of brain T cells in children with intractable seizures. Generated by immunoSEQ multiplex PCR, the TCRdb table keeps only in-frame clones and is missing some. The sample shows some 62,000 clones, roughly 95% of them seen only once. The specimen comprised peripheral blood, sampled at surgery. The receptors here all came from a boy under three years old with focal cortical dysplasia and intractable seizures.

J is TRBJ1-1 and V is TRBV5-4, with D unresolved. The CDR3 contains 12 residues. Germline values: CDR1 SGHNT, CDR2 YYREEE (reference sequence). Between the trimmed V and J ends, which lost 4 bases and 4 bases, there was a span of 8 bases. The CDR3 DNA sequence: TGTGCCAGCAGCCCCCGGGGCACTGAAGCTTTCTTT. Its protein is CASSPRGTEAFF.

V gene TRBV4-2 combines with J gene TRBJ2-3; D possibly matches TRBD1 or TRBD2 (6 bases each). Deletions cut 0 bases from V and 2 bases from J, with 15 bases between. CDR3 length: 17 amino acids. CDR1 and CDR2 from the germline V gene are LGHNA and YNFKEQ. The CDR3, as DNA: TGTGCCAGCAGCCAAGAAGGGGGAGGCACTTTCACAGATACGCAGTATTTT. Translation: CASSQEGGGTFTDTQYF.

The gene calls are TRBV7-2 and TRBJ2-2, with TRBD2 identical over 12 bases. The ends lost 6 bases at V and 4 bases at J; junction bases unmatched: 3. The germline V gene has CDR1 SGHTA and CDR2 FQGNSA. There are 15 residues in the CDR3. The CDR3 here is CASRLAGGPTGELFF. CDR3 bases: TGTGCCAGCAGACTAGCGGGGGGTCCCACCGGGGAGCTGTTTTTT.

This sequence joins TRBV3-1 (or the pseudogene TRBV3-2) and TRBJ1-4; perhaps TRBD1 as D (5 bases). Germline CDR1 reads LGHDT; CDR2 reads YNNKEL (reference sequence). This CDR3 comprises 15 residues. The germline V and J ends were trimmed by 0 bases and 7 bases, with 12 bases remaining between them. Here the CDR3 reads CASSQDRDGGEKLFF. CDR3 nucleotides: TGTGCCAGCAGCCAAGATCGAGATGGGGGTGAAAAACTGTTTTTT.

The chain has TRBV7-9 and TRBJ2-3, with D possibly TRBD1 on 6 matching bases. The CDR3 contains 14 residues. CDR1 SEHNR and CDR2 FQNEAQ come from the germline V gene (reference sequence). Trimming took off 5 bases at V and 4 bases at J, with 13 bases between the two ends. In DNA, the CDR3 is TGTGCCAGCAGCGAACAGGGTGTCGCAGATACGCAGTATTTT. It codes for CASSEQGVADTQYF.

The genes are TRBV5-6 and TRBJ2-2, with D uncertain. Germline lookup yields CDR1 SGHDT and CDR2 YYEEEE. Trimming took 2 bases from V and 5 from J, leaving 7 bases between them. The CDR3 sequence is 13 residues long. The CDR3 loop is CASSFITTGELFF. DNA of the CDR3: TGTGCCAGCAGCTTTATTACGACCGGGGAGCTGTTTTTT.

As concerns this clone: At one end, the junction sequence differs from germline, possibly due to a read error. This chain joins TRBV6-1 and TRBJ2-4; no firm D call. CDR3 length: 14 amino acids. The germline V gene has CDR1 MNHNS and CDR2 SASEGT. Here the CDR3 DNA reads TGTGCCAGCAATGAAGGACGCTCCAAAAACATTCAGTACTTC. Translated, it gives CASNEGRSKNIQYF.

This chain joins TRBV4-2 and TRBJ2-6, with 9 bases identical to TRBD2. Trimming cost V 4 bases and J 0 bases; bases outside gene matches: 13. CDR1 is LGHNA and CDR2 is YNFKEQ in the germline V gene. The CDR3 consists of 20 residues. CDR3 sequence (DNA): TGTGCCAGCAGCCCCCGCCTGGGGGGCGGGGGGGCCTCTGGGGCCAACGTCCTGACTTTC. Protein sequence: CASSPRLGGGGASGANVLTF.

This chain's CDR3 is CASSLGVTGNTIYF. CDR3 DNA sequence: TGCGCCAGCAGCTTAGGGGTGACCGGAAACACCATATATTTT. This chain links TRBV5-1 with TRBJ1-3; TRBD1 might be the D (5 bases). Trimming shortened V by 2 bases and J by 4 bases, and 10 bases separated the two germline ends. CDR3 size: 14 residues. Germline loops: CDR1 SGHRS, CDR2 YFSETQ.

The chain carries TRBV19 and TRBJ2-2, with 9 bases lining up with TRBD1. The CDR3 has 16 residues. V was clipped by 3 bases and J by 4 bases; unmatched bases: 6. Per the germline V gene, CDR1 is LNHDA and CDR2 is SQIVND (reference sequence). CDR3 sequence (DNA): TGTGCCAGTAGTATCGGACAGGGGTTTCCCACCGGGGAGCTGTTTTTT. The encoded protein is CASSIGQGFPTGELFF.

The chain employs TRBV10-3 and TRBJ2-1, with 9 bases aligning to TRBD2. V was clipped by 7 bases and J by 5 bases; unmatched bases: 15. This CDR3 is built from 17 residues. Germline values: CDR1 ENHRY, CDR2 SYGVKD. The CDR3 loop reads CAITDWREGSSHNEQFF. For the CDR3, the DNA is TGTGCCATCACGGATTGGCGGGAGGGCTCTTCTCACAATGAGCAGTTCTTC.

The gene calls are TRBV7-9 and TRBJ1-1; 8 bases map to TRBD1. J gave up 3 bases and V 1 base, and 16 bases lay outside the gene matches. Germline values: CDR1 SEHNR, CDR2 FQNEAQ (reference sequence). The CDR3 extends over 19 amino acids. The CDR3 reads CASSLVQGAQKWFDTEAFF. The CDR3 DNA reads as TGTGCCAGCAGCTTAGTCCAGGGGGCTCAGAAATGGTTTGACACTGAAGCTTTCTTT.

CDR3 loop: CASSSASSNRGYEQYF. In nucleotides, the CDR3 is TGCGCCAGCAGTTCAGCCTCTTCGAACAGGGGATACGAGCAGTACTTC. The gene calls are TRBV10-1 and TRBJ2-7, with TRBD1 identical over 7 bases. This CDR3 region has 16 residues. Germline-derived CDR1 and CDR2 are WNHNN and SYGVQD (reference sequence). The junction had 14 bases not matched to a gene; V was cut back by 5 bases and J by 4 bases.

The V and J genes are TRBV12-5 and TRBJ1-6, with D unresolved. This CDR3 is 15 amino acids long. Germline CDR1 and CDR2: LGHNT and FRNRAP. Trimming left V 1 base short and J 8 bases short, with 12 bases between. The CDR3: CASGLGHQPDSPLHF. The CDR3 DNA is TGTGCTAGTGGTTTGGGACACCAACCGGATTCACCCCTCCACTTT. The variable domain in full, with the rest retrieved from reference TRBV12-5 and TRBJ1-6, is DARVTQTPRHKVTEMGQEVTMRCQPILGHNTVFWYRQTMMQGLELLAYFRNRAPLDDSGMPKDRFSAEMPDATLATLKIQPSEPRDSAVYFCASGLGHQPDSPLHFGNGTRLTVT.

V gene TRBV7-9 combines with J gene TRBJ2-5, with TRBD2 as a possible D gene (5 bases). The CDR3 length is 15 residues. CDR1 SEHNR and CDR2 FQNEAQ come from the germline V gene (reference sequence). V gave up 5 bases and J gave up 5 bases, with 18 bases separating them. This CDR3 reads CASSRPGLWRETQYF. CDR3 sequence (DNA): TGTGCCAGCAGCCGACCGGGTCTTTGGAGGGAGACCCAGTACTTC. The full variable domain, its missing parts supplied by reference TRBV7-9 and TRBJ2-5, is DTGVSQNPRHKITKRGQNVTFRCDPISEHNRLYWYRQTLGQGPEFLTYFQNEAQLEKSRLLSDRFSAERPKGSFSTLEIQRTEQGDSAMYLCASSRPGLWRETQYFGPGTRLLVL.